This T cell receptor (beta chain) originates from a study of T cells in localized non-small cell lung cancer. General study findings and limits: Peak T cell clonality was found in uninvolved adjacent lung, exceeding tumor. Elevated circulating T cell density in blood was associated with longer overall survival. Adjacent lung had a median roughly 53 of the 100 largest tumor clones.

The CDR3 spans 15 residues. Per germline, CDR1 SGHDT and CDR2 YYEEEE. The V gene end was trimmed by 1 base and the J gene end by 2 bases; junction bases not matched to a gene: 3. Of note for this clone: Its cognate antigen is unknown.

The repertoire was sequenced with immunoSEQ multiplex PCR; TCRdb's copy has only in-frame clones and lacks some. The sample lists about 19,000 clones; just over 90% were seen once. The TCR comes from an older male donor with stage I squamous cell lung carcinoma. The chain links TRBV5-6 to TRBJ2-1; the match to TRBD1 covers 7 bases. The sequencing here drew on peripheral blood, taken before any cancer treatment. CDR3 amino acids: CASSLYRGPYNEQFF. CDR3 DNA sequence: TGTGCCAGCAGCTTGTACAGGGGCCCCTACAATGAGCAGTTCTTC.